The 2 T cell receptor beta chains below were found in one sample sequenced in a study of Ad26.COV2.S vaccination and SARS-CoV-2 variants (dated by TCRdb to the early 2020s). The library was prepared using the immunoSEQ multiplex PCR assay. Drawn from immuneACCESS, this table holds only the in-frame rearrangements with V and J called that TCRdb kept. Clones are partly lost; checked studies trace under half to an unresolved V gene and leave the rest unexplained. For this sample there are about 350,000 clones; 88% appear just once. The ten largest clones take up approximately 5.9% of the sample. In light of the paper, this sample's treatment or condition label describes: around 19 received Ad26.COV2.S at low or high dose, single or two shots; about 5 received placebo; per-sample allocation not given. Repertoires of vaccine and placebo recipients were sequenced from samples collected on day 63 after the first injection.

The specimen was peripheral blood, collected in a trial of Ad26.COV2.S vaccine versus placebo. These receptors all stem from a person aged 18-60 years who received the Ad26.COV2.S COVID-19 vaccine or a placebo.

CDR3 amino acids: CASSETGGASYGYTF. CDR3 sequence (DNA): TGTGCCAGCAGCGAAACGGGGGGCGCTTCCTATGGCTACACCTTC. The chain uses TRBV7-3 and TRBJ1-2, with D tentatively TRBD1 (6 bases). Trimming left V 5 bases short and J 4 bases short, with 17 bases between. The germline gives CDR1 SGHTA, CDR2 FQGTGA. This CDR3 region has 15 residues.

CDR3 DNA sequence: TGTGCCAGTAGTGCTCGGGGCAGGGGGCACAATCAGCCCCAGCATTTT. Its translation: CASSARGRGHNQPQHF. This chain joins TRBV19 and TRBJ1-5; 8 nucleotides agree with TRBD1. The CDR3 runs to 16 residues. V lost 5 bases to trimming and J lost 3 bases; unmatched junction nucleotides: 9. From germline, CDR1 is LNHDA and CDR2 SQIVND (reference sequence).